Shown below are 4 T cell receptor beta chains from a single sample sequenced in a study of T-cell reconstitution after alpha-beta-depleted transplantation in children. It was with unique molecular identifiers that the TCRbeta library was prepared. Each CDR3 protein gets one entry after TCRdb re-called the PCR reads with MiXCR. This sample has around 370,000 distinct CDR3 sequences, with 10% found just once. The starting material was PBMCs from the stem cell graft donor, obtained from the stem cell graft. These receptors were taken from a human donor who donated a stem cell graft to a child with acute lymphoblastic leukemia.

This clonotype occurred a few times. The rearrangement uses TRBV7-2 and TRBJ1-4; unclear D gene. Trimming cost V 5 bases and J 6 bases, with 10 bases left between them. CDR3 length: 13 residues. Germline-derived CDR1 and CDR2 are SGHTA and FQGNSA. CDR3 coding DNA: TGTGCCAGCAGCCAGCCCCCTGATGAAAAACTGTTTTTT. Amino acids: CASSQPPDEKLFF.

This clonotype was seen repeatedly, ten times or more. This CDR3 is CASSFLAGGGTGELFF. CDR3 DNA sequence: TGTGCCAGCAGTTTCTTGGCGGGAGGGGGCACCGGGGAGCTGTTTTTT. This rearrangement joins TRBV12-3 or TRBV12-4 to TRBJ2-2; 9 nucleotides line up with TRBD2. The CDR3 extends over 16 amino acids. V was clipped by 3 bases and J by 4 bases; unmatched bases: 6.

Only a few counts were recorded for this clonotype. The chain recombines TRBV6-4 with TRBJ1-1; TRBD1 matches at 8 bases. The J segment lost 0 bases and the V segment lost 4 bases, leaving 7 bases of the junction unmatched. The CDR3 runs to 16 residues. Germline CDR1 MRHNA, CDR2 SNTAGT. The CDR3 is CASSASGGPVNTEAFF. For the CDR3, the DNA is TGTGCCAGCAGTGCCTCAGGGGGCCCCGTGAACACTGAAGCTTTCTTT.

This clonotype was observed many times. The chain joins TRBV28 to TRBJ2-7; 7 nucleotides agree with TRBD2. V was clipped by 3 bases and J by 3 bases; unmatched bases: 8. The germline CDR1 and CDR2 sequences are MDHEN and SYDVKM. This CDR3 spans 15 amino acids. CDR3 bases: TGTGCCAGCAGTTTTCGGGGGGTCAGGGACTACGAGCAGTACTTC. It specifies CASSFRGVRDYEQYF.